These 24 T cell receptor beta chains originate from one sample sequenced in a study of shared clonotypes between healthy human individuals. The table came from immunoSEQ multiplex PCR; TCRdb's copy has only in-frame clones and leaves some out. Of some 2,100,000 clones listed, around 95% are singletons. Sequenced input: naive CD4+ T cells sorted from blood. As for subset: CD45RA+ positively selected. The receptors come from a man aged 18 to 30 in good health.

The J gene is TRBJ1-6, the V gene TRBV28, with 8 nucleotides matching TRBD1. The V gene end was trimmed by 3 bases and the J gene end by 10 bases; junction bases not matched to a gene: 8. This CDR3 comprises 15 residues. Germline V gives CDR1 MDHEN, CDR2 SYDVKM. DNA of the CDR3: TGTGCCAGCAGTTTCTCTCCAGGGGGCACATCACCCCTCCACTTT. Encoded protein: CASSFSPGGTSPLHF. Drawing the rest from reference TRBV28 and TRBJ1-6, the complete variable domain is DVKVTQSSRYLVKRTGEKVFLECVQDMDHENMFWYRQDPGLGLRLIYFSYDVKMKEKGDIPEGYSVSREKKERFSLILESASTNQTSMYLCASSFSPGGTSPLHFGNGTRLTVT.

This chain joins TRBV4-1 and TRBJ2-1; 9 nucleotides align to TRBD2. Germline CDR1 is MGHRA and CDR2 is YSYEKL. The CDR3 sequence is 16 residues long. Trimming removed 4 bases from V and 8 bases from J; junction bases left unmatched: 12. Here the CDR3 DNA reads TGCGCCAGCAGCCTAACTAGTAGCGGGAGAGGTTATGAGCAGTTCTTC. Translated, it gives CASSLTSSGRGYEQFF.

The sample holds one count of this clone. The rearrangement links TRBV28 to TRBJ1-1; 7 positions agree with TRBD1. The CDR3 length is 14 residues. V was clipped by 4 bases and J by 8 bases; unmatched bases: 10. Germline assignment: CDR1 MDHEN and CDR2 SYDVKM. CDR3 nucleotides: TGTGCCAGCAGTTCCCACAGGGGAGGCCTCGAAGCTTTCTTT. Translated: CASSSHRGGLEAFF. The full variable domain, with the rest looked up from reference TRBV28 and TRBJ1-1, is DVKVTQSSRYLVKRTGEKVFLECVQDMDHENMFWYRQDPGLGLRLIYFSYDVKMKEKGDIPEGYSVSREKKERFSLILESASTNQTSMYLCASSSHRGGLEAFFGQGTRLTVV.

The chain couples TRBV11-3 to TRBJ2-1; D not resolved. With 4 bases removed from V and 2 bases from J, the gap between germline ends came to 9 bases. The CDR3 consists of 14 residues. Germline lookup yields CDR1 SGHNT and CDR2 YENEEA. DNA of the CDR3: TGTGCCAGCAGCTCAACTGGGGCCTACAATGAGCAGTTCTTC. It codes for CASSSTGAYNEQFF.

This rearrangement joins TRBV11-2 to TRBJ2-3, with D uncertain. The length of the CDR3 is 14 residues. The V end lost 0 bases, the J end lost 4 bases, and 8 bases lay between the germline ends. CDR1 is SGHAT, CDR2 FQNNGV, per germline. CDR3 DNA: TGTGCCAGCAGCTTAGACCGTCTGGCAGATACGCAGTATTTT. Encoded protein: CASSLDRLADTQYF.

The V gene is TRBV10-3, the J gene TRBJ2-3, with 8 positions matching TRBD2. After removal of 4 bases from V and 1 base from J, the junction contained 4 bases not matched to a gene. This CDR3 is built from 15 residues. Germline CDR1 and CDR2: ENHRY and SYGVKD. The CDR3: CAISAAGGGTDTQYF. CDR3 DNA: TGTGCCATCAGTGCTGCGGGGGGCGGCACAGATACGCAGTATTTT.

V and J are TRBV7-2 and TRBJ2-6; TRBD2 matches at 7 bases. The J segment lost 0 bases and the V segment lost 3 bases, leaving 8 bases of the junction unmatched. The CDR3 totals 18 residues. The germline gives CDR1 SGHTA, CDR2 FQGNSA. CDR3 sequence (DNA): TGTGCCAGCAGCTTTCAAGCGGGGTTAACCTCTGGGGCCAACGTCCTGACTTTC. This sequence encodes CASSFQAGLTSGANVLTF.

The chain employs TRBV6-5 and TRBJ1-1, with 7 positions matching TRBD1. This CDR3 is 13 amino acids long. V shed 6 bases, J shed 4 bases, and the junction held 5 bases outside the gene matches. The germline V gene has CDR1 MNHEY and CDR2 SVGAGI. Here the CDR3 reads CASRYRGGTEAFF. The CDR3, as DNA: TGTGCCAGCAGGTACAGGGGAGGCACTGAAGCTTTCTTT.

V usage is TRBV27 and J usage is TRBJ2-1; possibly TRBD2 for D (6 bases). Looked up from germline, CDR1 is MNHEY and CDR2 is SMNVEV (reference sequence). The CDR3 is 15 amino acids. Trimming pared 6 bases from V and 0 bases from J, leaving 12 bases between. In DNA, the CDR3 is TGTGCCAGCAGATCGGCGGGGAGCTCCTACAATGAGCAGTTCTTC. It is translated as CASRSAGSSYNEQFF.

The rearrangement uses TRBV5-4 and TRBJ2-7; 8 bases are a match to TRBD2. Germline CDR1 is SGHNT and CDR2 is YYREEE (reference sequence). CDR3 size: 17 residues. V dropped 4 bases and J dropped 5; count of bases not matched to a gene: 17. CDR3 loop: CASSPGGVGVIIHEQYF. DNA for the CDR3: TGTGCCAGCAGCCCCGGGGGGGTGGGAGTGATAATCCACGAGCAGTACTTC.

About this clone: This CDR3 is also generated by other DNA sequences in the sample. CDR3 protein: CASSLTDTEAFF. CDR3 nucleotides: TGTGCCAGCAGCTTAACTGACACTGAAGCTTTCTTT. The chain couples TRBV7-9 to TRBJ1-1; unclear D gene. CDR3 length: 12 amino acids. Trimming left V 2 bases short and J 3 bases short, with 4 bases between. Germline CDR1 and CDR2: SEHNR and FQNEAQ (reference sequence).

The chain recombines TRBV6-1 with TRBJ1-2; tentatively, D is TRBD1 (5 bases). Germline V gene lookup returns CDR1 MNHNS and CDR2 SASEGT. V lost 1 base to trimming and J lost 8 bases, with 11 bases between them. There are 13 residues in the CDR3. Here the CDR3 DNA reads TGTGCCAGCAGTGAAGTACAGGTGGGAGGCTACACCTTC. This encodes CASSEVQVGGYTF.

The chain combines TRBV30 with TRBJ2-5; D not resolved. The CDR3 consists of 15 residues. Trimming removed 0 bases at V and 1 base at J, with 12 bases between. Germline V gene lookup returns CDR1 GTSNPN and CDR2 SVGIG (reference sequence). CDR3 amino acids: CAWSVGQTGQETQYF. The CDR3 DNA reads as TGTGCCTGGAGTGTAGGCCAGACGGGCCAAGAGACCCAGTACTTC.

The chain has TRBV18 and TRBJ2-3; the D gene is possibly TRBD2 (5 bases). V was cut by 8 bases and J by 4 bases, with 16 bases left in between. The CDR3 is 14 amino acids. CDR1 is KGHSH, CDR2 LQKENI, per germline. The DNA for the CDR3 is TGTGCCAGCCTGGACGATAGAGCGGCAGATACGCAGTATTTT. Its protein product is CASLDDRAADTQYF.

The J gene is TRBJ1-2, the V gene TRBV10-3, with D hard to call. This CDR3 has 15 residues. Trimming pared 4 bases from V and 1 base from J, leaving 13 bases between. Per the germline V gene, CDR1 is ENHRY and CDR2 is SYGVKD. CDR3 nucleotide sequence: TGTGCCATCAGTGCGGGAGAGGAGCTTAACTATGGCTACACCTTC. Encoded protein: CAISAGEELNYGYTF.

The chain links TRBV5-4 to TRBJ2-6; 7 nucleotides match TRBD1. CDR1 is SGHNT, CDR2 YYREEE, per germline (reference sequence). This CDR3 contains 18 residues. J gave up 0 bases and V 2 bases, and 8 bases lay outside the gene matches. The CDR3 DNA reads as TGTGCCAGCAGCTTCCCTCGAGGGGGCCACTCTGGGGCCAACGTCCTGACTTTC. This codes for CASSFPRGGHSGANVLTF.

The chain joins TRBV5-1 to TRBJ1-3, with TRBD1 matching 7 bases. CDR3 length: 16 amino acids. V dropped 4 bases and J dropped 0; count of bases not matched to a gene: 7. Germline V gives CDR1 SGHRS, CDR2 YFSETQ. CDR3 in amino acids: CASSKGQSDSGNTIYF. CDR3 DNA: TGCGCCAGCAGCAAGGGACAGTCCGACTCTGGAAACACCATATATTTT.

The gene calls are TRBV19 and TRBJ1-4; maybe TRBD1 (5 bases). The V end lost 3 bases, the J end lost 7 bases, and 15 bases lay between the germline ends. Germline CDR1 reads LNHDA; CDR2 reads SQIVND (reference sequence). The CDR3 has 15 amino acids. The CDR3: CASSMIGQGGEKLFF. CDR3 coding DNA: TGTGCCAGTAGTATGATCGGGCAGGGCGGTGAAAAACTGTTTTTT.

This CDR3 is CASTIGPEGEKGDTGELFF. DNA of the CDR3: TGTGCCAGCACAATAGGGCCCGAGGGTGAGAAAGGCGACACCGGGGAGCTGTTTTTT. This chain connects TRBV7-3 to TRBJ2-2; possibly TRBD2 for D (5 bases). V was trimmed by 7 bases and J by 3 bases, leaving 27 bases between them. Germline CDR1 SGHTA, CDR2 FQGTGA. This CDR3 is built from 19 residues.

CDR3 amino acids: CASSFNRGRQFF. CDR3 bases: TGTGCCAGTAGTTTCAACAGGGGGAGGCAGTTCTTC. The V call is TRBV19, the J call TRBJ2-1; 8 positions agree with TRBD1. Per germline, CDR1 LNHDA and CDR2 SQIVND (reference sequence). The CDR3 has 12 amino acids. With 5 bases clipped from V and 12 bases from J, the junction kept 6 bases outside the gene matches.

This clone was found once. The genes are TRBV15 and TRBJ1-2, with D unclear. The CDR3 spans 15 residues. V lost 0 bases, J lost 4 bases, and 12 bases lay in between. Germline V gene lookup returns CDR1 LNHNV and CDR2 YYDKDF (reference sequence). The CDR3 region has the DNA TGTGCCACCAGCAGAGATGGGCAGAACTTCTATGGCTACACCTTC. This translates into CATSRDGQNFYGYTF. The complete variable domain, with remaining parts taken from reference TRBV15 and TRBJ1-2, reads DAMVIQNPRYQVTQFGKPVTLSCSQTLNHNVMYWYQQKSSQAPKLLFHYYDKDFNNEADTPDNFQSRRPNTSFCFLDIRSPGLGDTAMYLCATSRDGQNFYGYTFGSGTRLTVV.

This clone was seen a few times. The chain uses TRBV7-2 and TRBJ1-2; possibly TRBD1 for D (5 bases). V was cut by 3 bases and J by 1 base, with 9 bases left in between. Per germline, CDR1 SGHTA and CDR2 FQGNSA. The CDR3 totals 14 residues. This CDR3 reads CASSLERGNYGYTF. The DNA for the CDR3 is TGTGCCAGCAGCTTGGAGAGGGGTAACTATGGCTACACCTTC.

The chain has TRBV5-6 and TRBJ1-6; 7 bases are a match to TRBD1. The CDR3 contains 15 residues. V lost 1 base, J lost 10 bases, and 8 bases stayed unmatched. Germline loops: CDR1 SGHDT, CDR2 YYEEEE. CDR3 sequence reads: CASSLPGGGESPLHF. As DNA, the CDR3 is TGTGCCAGCAGCTTGCCTGGAGGGGGCGAATCACCCCTCCACTTT.

The V and J genes are TRBV25-1 and TRBJ2-1; 11 bases are a match to TRBD2. Germline values: CDR1 MGHDK, CDR2 SYGVNS. This CDR3 has 13 amino acids. V dropped 4 bases and J dropped 10; count of bases not matched to a gene: 3. CDR3: CASSVTSGNEQFF. The CDR3 DNA sequence: TGTGCCAGCAGTGTGACTAGCGGGAACGAGCAGTTCTTC.